These T cell receptor beta chains were read from a single sample in a study of T-cell reconstitution after alpha-beta-depleted transplantation in children. TCRdb reprocessed the PCR reads via MiXCR and lists one record per CDR3 protein. The sample comprises around 250,000 distinct CDR3 sequences, more than 9% of which are singletons, and 9.5% to 13% rests with the top ten. Sequenced material: PBMCs from the stem cell graft donor, taken from the stem cell graft. The receptors originated from a human donor who donated a stem cell graft to a child with SCID. Both conserved end residues are part of each CDR3. Fields, in order: J gene, CDR3 length, D gene, clone size, V gene, CDR3 DNA, CDR3 protein. The D gene is left open where the match is weak. The size entry is marked missing in some rows and otherwise reads once, few, many or a size class.

j_call: TRBJ1-1; cdr3_length: 17; d_call: TRBD1; clone_size: few; v_call: TRBV5-1; cdr3_nt: TGCGCCAGCAGCCGAGACAGGGAGGGTGCCCAGAACACTGAAGCTTTCTTT; cdr3_aa: CASSRDREGAQNTEAFF
j_call: TRBJ2-5; cdr3_length: 15; d_call: TRBD1; clone_size: NA; v_call: TRBV7-9; cdr3_nt: TGTGCCAGCAGCTTAGAGAACGACAGGGCAGAGACCCAGTACTTC; cdr3_aa: CASSLENDRAETQYF
j_call: TRBJ2-1; cdr3_length: 14; d_call: TRBD1; clone_size: many; v_call: TRBV10-3; cdr3_nt: TGTGCCATCAGGGCGGGACAGGGGCAGAATGAGCAGTTCTTC; cdr3_aa: CAIRAGQGQNEQFF
j_call: TRBJ2-1; cdr3_length: 15; d_call: NA; clone_size: NA; v_call: TRBV3-1; cdr3_nt: TGTGCCAGCAGCCAAGGTCTAGACTCCTACAATGAGCAGTTCTTC; cdr3_aa: CASSQGLDSYNEQFF
j_call: TRBJ1-5; cdr3_length: 14; d_call: NA; clone_size: few; v_call: TRBV2; cdr3_nt: TGTGCCAGCAGGCGGGACGTAAGCAATCAGCCCCAGCATTTT; cdr3_aa: CASRRDVSNQPQHF
j_call: TRBJ1-1; cdr3_length: 14; d_call: NA; clone_size: few; v_call: TRBV7-9; cdr3_nt: TGTGCCAGCAGCCCACCCTCGGTGAACACTGAAGCTTTCTTT; cdr3_aa: CASSPPSVNTEAFF
j_call: TRBJ2-7; cdr3_length: 13; d_call: NA; clone_size: many; v_call: TRBV18; cdr3_nt: TGTGCCAGCTCACGACAGGAGTCCTACGAGCAGTACTTC; cdr3_aa: CASSRQESYEQYF
j_call: TRBJ2-2; cdr3_length: 14; d_call: TRBD2; clone_size: few; v_call: TRBV12-3/TRBV12-4; cdr3_nt: TGTGCCAGCAGGCCAGCGGGGGGCACCGGGGAGCTGTTTTTT; cdr3_aa: CASRPAGGTGELFF
j_call: TRBJ2-2; cdr3_length: 15; d_call: TRBD2; clone_size: many; v_call: TRBV27; cdr3_nt: TGTGCCAGCAGCTTGGGACTAACTGGCACCGGGGAGCTGTTTTTT; cdr3_aa: CASSLGLTGTGELFF
j_call: TRBJ1-3; cdr3_length: 16; d_call: NA; clone_size: many; v_call: TRBV6-5; cdr3_nt: TGTGCCAGCAGTTACTCGGGGATCACCTCTGGAAACACCATATATTTT; cdr3_aa: CASSYSGITSGNTIYF
j_call: TRBJ2-7; cdr3_length: 18; d_call: TRBD1; clone_size: few; v_call: TRBV5-1; cdr3_nt: TGCGCCAGCAGCTTGGTGTCAGGGGGCAGGGGCGCTTCCTACGAGCAGTACTTC; cdr3_aa: CASSLVSGGRGASYEQYF
j_call: TRBJ1-1; cdr3_length: 15; d_call: NA; clone_size: NA; v_call: TRBV14; cdr3_nt: TGTGCCAGCAGCCACCCGGGACGATTGAACACTGAAGCTTTCTTT; cdr3_aa: CASSHPGRLNTEAFF
j_call: TRBJ2-7; cdr3_length: 15; d_call: TRBD1; clone_size: many; v_call: TRBV7-9; cdr3_nt: TGTGCCAGCAGCTCCAAGACAGGGGGCTCCTACGAGCAGTACTTC; cdr3_aa: CASSSKTGGSYEQYF
j_call: TRBJ1-2; cdr3_length: 16; d_call: NA; clone_size: NA; v_call: TRBV11-2; cdr3_nt: TGTGCCAGCAGCTTAGAATACGGCGTCAGAAACTATGGCTACACCTTC; cdr3_aa: CASSLEYGVRNYGYTF
j_call: TRBJ2-1; cdr3_length: 13; d_call: NA; clone_size: few; v_call: TRBV12-3/TRBV12-4; cdr3_nt: TGTGCCTCTGGAGCAGAGGTAGGCAATGAGCAGTTCTTC; cdr3_aa: CASGAEVGNEQFF
j_call: TRBJ2-1; cdr3_length: 15; d_call: NA; clone_size: NA; v_call: TRBV7-2; cdr3_nt: TGTGCCAGCAGCTTAGCCCCAGGGGAAAACAATGAGCAGTTCTTC; cdr3_aa: CASSLAPGENNEQFF
j_call: TRBJ1-5; cdr3_length: 12; d_call: NA; clone_size: few; v_call: TRBV29-1; cdr3_nt: TGCAGCGCTGGAGGAGGCAATCAGCCCCAGCATTTT; cdr3_aa: CSAGGGNQPQHF
j_call: TRBJ2-1; cdr3_length: 15; d_call: NA; clone_size: NA; v_call: TRBV12-3/TRBV12-4; cdr3_nt: TGTGCCAGCAGTCCCCTTGACACCTCTCACAATGAGCAGTTCTTC; cdr3_aa: CASSPLDTSHNEQFF
j_call: TRBJ1-1; cdr3_length: 14; d_call: NA; clone_size: few; v_call: TRBV7-9; cdr3_nt: TGTGCCAGCAGCTTTCGCGGTGAGAACACTGAAGCTTTCTTT; cdr3_aa: CASSFRGENTEAFF
j_call: TRBJ2-1; cdr3_length: 16; d_call: TRBD1; clone_size: NA; v_call: TRBV18; cdr3_nt: TGTGCCAGCTCACTGAAACCGGGACAGGGTGGCAATGAGCAGTTCTTC; cdr3_aa: CASSLKPGQGGNEQFF
j_call: TRBJ2-2; cdr3_length: 14; d_call: NA; clone_size: many; v_call: TRBV27; cdr3_nt: TGTGCCAGCAGTTTATATCGCGGGGCCGGGGAGCTGTTTTTT; cdr3_aa: CASSLYRGAGELFF
j_call: TRBJ2-7; cdr3_length: 16; d_call: TRBD2; clone_size: NA; v_call: TRBV19; cdr3_nt: TGTGCCAGTAGTCCTACCTTGACTAGCGGGGGATACGAGCAGTACTTC; cdr3_aa: CASSPTLTSGGYEQYF
j_call: TRBJ1-6; cdr3_length: 16; d_call: NA; clone_size: few; v_call: TRBV7-9; cdr3_nt: TGTGCCAGCAGCTCGTATAGGACGGCCAATAATTCACCCCTCCACTTT; cdr3_aa: CASSSYRTANNSPLHF
j_call: TRBJ2-1; cdr3_length: 16; d_call: TRBD2; clone_size: few; v_call: TRBV10-3; cdr3_nt: TGTGCCACCCACTCCCCGGCTAGCGGGGAGTACAATGAGCAGTTCTTC; cdr3_aa: CATHSPASGEYNEQFF
j_call: TRBJ1-4; cdr3_length: 13; d_call: TRBD1; clone_size: many; v_call: TRBV20-1; cdr3_nt: TGCAGTGCTGAGACAGGGTACGATGAAAAACTGTTTTTT; cdr3_aa: CSAETGYDEKLFF
j_call: TRBJ1-1; cdr3_length: 17; d_call: TRBD1; clone_size: few; v_call: TRBV5-6; cdr3_nt: TGTGCCAGCAGCTTCGGGACAGGGAAAATCTCGGACACTGAAGCTTTCTTT; cdr3_aa: CASSFGTGKISDTEAFF
j_call: TRBJ2-7; cdr3_length: 14; d_call: NA; clone_size: many; v_call: TRBV5-1; cdr3_nt: TGCGCCAGCAGCCCGGCGGCCAGCTCCTACGAGCAGTACTTC; cdr3_aa: CASSPAASSYEQYF
j_call: TRBJ2-1; cdr3_length: 15; d_call: TRBD2; clone_size: few; v_call: TRBV29-1; cdr3_nt: TGCAGCGTCCAAGGGCTAGCGGGGGGCTACAATGAGCAGTTCTTC; cdr3_aa: CSVQGLAGGYNEQFF
j_call: TRBJ2-1; cdr3_length: 13; d_call: NA; clone_size: many; v_call: TRBV10-3; cdr3_nt: TGTGCCATCAAATCCCCATCGCGTAGTGAGCAGTTCTTC; cdr3_aa: CAIKSPSRSEQFF
j_call: TRBJ2-2; cdr3_length: 15; d_call: NA; clone_size: many; v_call: TRBV5-1; cdr3_nt: TGCGCCAGCAGCCAAAGACAGTTTAACACCGGGGAGCTGTTTTTT; cdr3_aa: CASSQRQFNTGELFF
j_call: TRBJ1-6; cdr3_length: 15; d_call: NA; clone_size: NA; v_call: TRBV21-1; cdr3_nt: TGTGCCAGCAGCAAAAAAGGGGAAGATAATTCACCCCTCCACTTT; cdr3_aa: CASSKKGEDNSPLHF
j_call: TRBJ2-7; cdr3_length: 15; d_call: NA; clone_size: few; v_call: TRBV6-5; cdr3_nt: TGTGCCAGCAGTTTGCAGCAGGGTGGAAACTACGAGCAGTACTTC; cdr3_aa: CASSLQQGGNYEQYF
j_call: TRBJ2-2; cdr3_length: 16; d_call: TRBD1; clone_size: many; v_call: TRBV20-1; cdr3_nt: TGCAGTGCTAGAGATTGGCAGGGGGCGTACACCGGGGAGCTGTTTTTT; cdr3_aa: CSARDWQGAYTGELFF
j_call: TRBJ2-5; cdr3_length: 15; d_call: TRBD2; clone_size: NA; v_call: TRBV9; cdr3_nt: TGTGCCAGCAGCGCCCTACTAGCGGGTCTGGAGACCCAGTACTTC; cdr3_aa: CASSALLAGLETQYF
j_call: TRBJ2-3; cdr3_length: 14; d_call: TRBD1; clone_size: many; v_call: TRBV6-1; cdr3_nt: TGTGCCACCAAGACAGGGGATTCTACAGATACGCAGTATTTT; cdr3_aa: CATKTGDSTDTQYF
j_call: TRBJ2-7; cdr3_length: 14; d_call: NA; clone_size: many; v_call: TRBV4-2; cdr3_nt: TGTGCCAGCAGCCCGGACTCAGCGGGCTACGAGCAGTACTTC; cdr3_aa: CASSPDSAGYEQYF
j_call: TRBJ1-6; cdr3_length: 15; d_call: NA; clone_size: NA; v_call: TRBV7-9; cdr3_nt: TGTGCCAGCAACCCCCCGGACAGAGAAAATTCACCCCTCCACTTT; cdr3_aa: CASNPPDRENSPLHF
j_call: TRBJ2-1; cdr3_length: 12; d_call: NA; clone_size: many; v_call: TRBV11-1; cdr3_nt: TGTGCCAGCAGCTTCGGGGCTAATGAGCAGTTCTTC; cdr3_aa: CASSFGANEQFF
j_call: TRBJ2-7; cdr3_length: 15; d_call: TRBD1; clone_size: NA; v_call: TRBV7-8; cdr3_nt: TGTGCCAGCAGCTTAGCGGGCAGGGGGCACTACGAGCAGTACTTC; cdr3_aa: CASSLAGRGHYEQYF
j_call: TRBJ1-2; cdr3_length: 15; d_call: NA; clone_size: few; v_call: TRBV20-1; cdr3_nt: TGCAGTGCTAGAGATCTGACGGTGATGTTCTATGGCTACACCTTC; cdr3_aa: CSARDLTVMFYGYTF
j_call: TRBJ1-3; cdr3_length: 15; d_call: NA; clone_size: few; v_call: TRBV6-1; cdr3_nt: TGTGCCAGCAGTGGGGACGTTACCTCTGGAAACACCATATATTTT; cdr3_aa: CASSGDVTSGNTIYF
j_call: TRBJ2-5; cdr3_length: 13; d_call: NA; clone_size: few; v_call: TRBV29-1; cdr3_nt: TGCAGCGTTGTAACCGGGGTCCAAGAGACCCAGTACTTC; cdr3_aa: CSVVTGVQETQYF
j_call: TRBJ2-1; cdr3_length: 15; d_call: NA; clone_size: few; v_call: TRBV3-1; cdr3_nt: TGTGCCAGCAGCCAAGCGTCTGCCGGAGGGAGTGAGCAGTTCTTC; cdr3_aa: CASSQASAGGSEQFF
j_call: TRBJ1-1; cdr3_length: 12; d_call: NA; clone_size: few; v_call: TRBV15; cdr3_nt: TGTGCCACCAGCAGAGACACATTACAAGCTTTCTTT; cdr3_aa: CATSRDTLQAFF
j_call: TRBJ2-1; cdr3_length: 17; d_call: TRBD2; clone_size: many; v_call: TRBV5-1; cdr3_nt: TGCGCCAGCAGCTTGGACCTAGCGGAAACCTCCTACAATGAGCAGTTCTTC; cdr3_aa: CASSLDLAETSYNEQFF
j_call: TRBJ2-7; cdr3_length: 15; d_call: NA; clone_size: many; v_call: TRBV23-1; cdr3_nt: TGCGCCAGCAGTCAATGGAGGCAGAAAAACTACGAGCAGTACTTC; cdr3_aa: CASSQWRQKNYEQYF
j_call: TRBJ2-7; cdr3_length: 14; d_call: NA; clone_size: NA; v_call: TRBV18; cdr3_nt: TGTGCCAGCCACGGGCCAGCGAGCTCCTACGAGCAGTACTTC; cdr3_aa: CASHGPASSYEQYF
j_call: TRBJ2-5; cdr3_length: 14; d_call: TRBD2; clone_size: few; v_call: TRBV20-1; cdr3_nt: TGCAGTGCTGGGCCTAGCGGGGCCCAAGAGACCCAGTACTTC; cdr3_aa: CSAGPSGAQETQYF